The present entry profiles one TCR beta chain with its context. Its antigen is currently unknown. Multiplex touch-down PCR amplified TRB using TRB-A and TRB-B pools in one tube. TCRdb re-called the multiplex PCR reads; every CDR3 protein appears as one record, without DNA. Its clone listing holds fewer than 8,500 distinct CDR3 sequences. This entry belongs to a study of T cell clusters in autoimmune cytopenias. Study results and caveats: TRB repertoire shifts in secondary cytopenia and chronic lymphocytic leukemia mostly reflected lymphoma, not autoimmunity.

Germline CDR1 MNHEY, CDR2 SVGEGT. The CDR3 extends over 14 amino acids. Each sample's input was about 250 ng genomic DNA, 30,000 to 45,000 genome equivalents. These data also featured in a second study, about T cell repertoires in aging, cancer and after chemotherapy. From that report: The whole study produced a dataset of about 8.8 million TCR reads. Untreated cancer patients had significantly lower blood TCR diversity than age-matched healthy donors. In each cancer cohort, median generation probability increased across chemotherapy, suggesting thymic output rebounded.

The specimen was peripheral blood. The TCR sequence derives from a human donor in good health. The chain joins TRBV6-2 or TRBV6-3 to TRBJ2-7; TCRdb designates TRBD2, a call that cannot be tested without DNA. The CDR3 loop reads CASSYGTSGYEQYF.